This T cell receptor (beta chain) was profiled in a study of blood T cell repertoires in COVID-19 (dated by TCRdb to about 2020). General notes on the study: The collaborator samples originated in the United States, Italy and Spain and spanned the acute and convalescent phases of COVID-19. A freely available public database, intended as a resource for researchers studying the immune response to SARS-CoV-2, is where the repertoires were released. The dataset comprised deeply sampled blood TCRbeta repertoires from subjects exposed to, actively infected with, or recovered from COVID-19. The samples were drawn from two sources: the first 160 participants of the ongoing ImmuneRACE study, and over 950 subjects contributed by 6 global collaborators. Where available, HLA class I and class II types were taken from metadata supplied by the sample provider and were not determined by assay-based typing. The material from the prospective study consisted of cDNA or gDNA derived from T cells, B-cell-depleted T cells, or PBMCs. The sample metadata nearly always contained a de-identified subject ID, COVID-19 status, age in years and sex.

This clone was detected only a few times. This clone's antigen is unknown. Base-call qualities are not available, and no considerably larger clone is one nucleotide away. From the cysteine up to the phenylalanine, the CDR3 has a length of 15 residues. Of the read, only the CDR3 DNA is kept; its 45 bases are in frame from base 1. In the germline V gene, CDR1 corresponds to SGHRS and CDR2 to YFSETQ. The junction shows trimming of 4 bases on V and 7 bases on J, and the gene matches do not reach 9 bases of it. Each collaborating institution followed its own protocols to collect whole blood in K2EDTA tubes. Collaborator samples were shipped for TCRbeta analysis as frozen whole blood, isolated PBMCs, or DNA extracted from either sample type. The immunoSEQ Assay, a bias-controlled multiplex PCR, was used to amplify TCRbeta CDR3 regions from genomic DNA. On the authors' methods: Nucleated cell counts per sample were estimated from amplification of reference gene primers within the assay. Sequence reads were collapsed and filtered to measure the absolute abundance of every unique TCRbeta CDR3 rearrangement. For each sample, productive Simpson clonality was calculated as the square root of Simpson's diversity index across productive rearrangements. What TCRdb holds here is the immuneACCESS table cut down to in-frame rearrangements. Part of the clones is not present; checked against another copy, under half of the missing clones reflect an unresolved V gene, and the others are unexplained. V, J and clone size derive from that table, while D and trimming were established from the DNA sequence. Counted in this sample were 83,000 or so clones; around 87% of them appeared once. Roughly 8% of the sample lies in the top ten.

Overall study outcomes, separate from this receptor: The quantity of clinical and demographic metadata differed by source and by participant and was supplied without curation.

Input material: peripheral blood. The sequence was collected from a man at least 80 years old with active or convalescent COVID-19. The sequence is built from TRBV5-1 and TRBJ2-5, with 11 bases aligning to TRBD1. The CDR3 protein sequence reads: CASSPRDRGLVTQYF. The DNA sequence is TGCGCCAGCAGCCCACGGGACAGGGGGTTGGTGACCCAGTACTTC.